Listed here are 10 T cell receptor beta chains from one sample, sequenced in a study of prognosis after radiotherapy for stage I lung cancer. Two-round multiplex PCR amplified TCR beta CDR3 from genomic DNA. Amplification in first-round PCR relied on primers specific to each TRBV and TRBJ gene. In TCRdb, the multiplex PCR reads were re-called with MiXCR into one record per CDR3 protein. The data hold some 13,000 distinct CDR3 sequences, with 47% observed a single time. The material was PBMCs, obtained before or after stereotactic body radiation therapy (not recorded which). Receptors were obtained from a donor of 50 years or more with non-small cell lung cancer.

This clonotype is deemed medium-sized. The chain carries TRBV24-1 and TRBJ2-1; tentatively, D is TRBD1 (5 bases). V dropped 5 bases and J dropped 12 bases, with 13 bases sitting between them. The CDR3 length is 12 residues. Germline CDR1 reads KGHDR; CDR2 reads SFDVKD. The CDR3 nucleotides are TGTGCCACCAGTGTATTAGGGGCTCGGCAGTTCTTC. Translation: CATSVLGARQFF.

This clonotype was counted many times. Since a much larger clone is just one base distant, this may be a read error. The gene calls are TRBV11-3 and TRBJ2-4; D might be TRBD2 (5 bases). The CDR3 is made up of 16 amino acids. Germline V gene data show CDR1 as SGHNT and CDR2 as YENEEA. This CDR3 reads CASSARADLAKNIQHF. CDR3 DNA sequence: TGTGCCAGCAGCGCGAGGGCCGATCTAGCCAAAAACATTCAGCACTTC.

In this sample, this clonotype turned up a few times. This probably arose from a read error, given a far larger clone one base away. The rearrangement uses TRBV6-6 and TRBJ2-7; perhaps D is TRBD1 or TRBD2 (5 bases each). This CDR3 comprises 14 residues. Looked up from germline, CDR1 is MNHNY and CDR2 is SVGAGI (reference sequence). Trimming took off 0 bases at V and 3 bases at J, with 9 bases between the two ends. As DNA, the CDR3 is TGTGCCAGCAGTTACTCGGGTGGGGGCTACGAGCAGTACTTC. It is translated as CASSYSGGGYEQYF.

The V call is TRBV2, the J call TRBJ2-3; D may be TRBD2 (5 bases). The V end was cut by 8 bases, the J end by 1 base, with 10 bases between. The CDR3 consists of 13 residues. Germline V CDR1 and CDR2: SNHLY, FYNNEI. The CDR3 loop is CASLLEGTDTQYF. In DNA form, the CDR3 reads TGTGCCAGCTTACTAGAGGGCACAGATACGCAGTATTTT.

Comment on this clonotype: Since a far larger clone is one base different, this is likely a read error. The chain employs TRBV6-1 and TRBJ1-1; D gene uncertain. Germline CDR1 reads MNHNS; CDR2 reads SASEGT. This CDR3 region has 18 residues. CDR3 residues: CASSSQFGHMTMNTEDFF. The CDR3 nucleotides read TGTGCCAGCAGTTCCCAGTTTGGGCACATGACAATGAACACTGAAGATTTCTTT.

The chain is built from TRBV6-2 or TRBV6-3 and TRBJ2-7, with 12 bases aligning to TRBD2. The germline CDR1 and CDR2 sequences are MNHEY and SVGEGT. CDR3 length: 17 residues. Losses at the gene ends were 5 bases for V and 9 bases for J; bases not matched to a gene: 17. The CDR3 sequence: CASSERLAGVHTDGQYF. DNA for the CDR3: TGTGCCAGCAGTGAGCGACTAGCGGGAGTTCACACTGATGGGCAGTACTTC.

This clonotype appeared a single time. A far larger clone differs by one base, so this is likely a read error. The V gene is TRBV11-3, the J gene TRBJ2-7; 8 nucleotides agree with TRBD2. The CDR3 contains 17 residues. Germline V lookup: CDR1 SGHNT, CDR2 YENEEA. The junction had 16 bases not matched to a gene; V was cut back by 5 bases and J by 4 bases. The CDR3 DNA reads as TGTGCCAGCAGCCTAAGCAGACTGGGGACTAGGGTATACGAGCAGTACTTC. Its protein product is CASSLSRLGTRVYEQYF.

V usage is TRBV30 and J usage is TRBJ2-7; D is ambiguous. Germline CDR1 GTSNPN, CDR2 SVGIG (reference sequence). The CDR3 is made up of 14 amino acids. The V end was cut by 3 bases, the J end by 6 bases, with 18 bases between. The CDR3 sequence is CAWRTQAGRPEQYF. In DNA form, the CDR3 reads TGTGCCTGGAGAACTCAGGCCGGAAGGCCCGAGCAGTACTTC.

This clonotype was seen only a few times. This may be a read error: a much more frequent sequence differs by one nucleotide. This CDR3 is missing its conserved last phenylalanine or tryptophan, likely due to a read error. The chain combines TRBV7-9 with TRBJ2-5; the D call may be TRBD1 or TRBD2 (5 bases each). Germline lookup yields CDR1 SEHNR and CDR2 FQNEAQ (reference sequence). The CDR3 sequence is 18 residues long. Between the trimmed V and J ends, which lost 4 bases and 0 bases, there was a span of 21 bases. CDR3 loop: CASSSPLRGADDQETQYL. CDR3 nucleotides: TGTGCCAGCAGCTCACCTCTCAGAGGGGCCGACGACCAAGAGACCCAGTACCTC.

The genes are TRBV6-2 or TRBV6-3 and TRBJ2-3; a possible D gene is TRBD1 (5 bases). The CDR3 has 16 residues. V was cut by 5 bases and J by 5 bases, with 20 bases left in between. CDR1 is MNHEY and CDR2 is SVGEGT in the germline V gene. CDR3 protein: CASSEQRQITKDTQYF. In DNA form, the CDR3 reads TGTGCCAGCAGTGAACAACGACAGATCACCAAAGATACGCAGTATTTT.